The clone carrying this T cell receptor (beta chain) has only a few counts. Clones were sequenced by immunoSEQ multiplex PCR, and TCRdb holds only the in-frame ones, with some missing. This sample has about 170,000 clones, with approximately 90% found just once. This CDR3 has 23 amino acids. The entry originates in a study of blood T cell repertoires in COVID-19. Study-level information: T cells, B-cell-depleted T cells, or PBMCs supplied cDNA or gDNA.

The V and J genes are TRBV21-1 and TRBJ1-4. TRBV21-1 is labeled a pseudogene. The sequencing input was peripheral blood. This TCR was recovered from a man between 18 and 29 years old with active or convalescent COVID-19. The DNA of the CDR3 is TGTGCCAGCAGCAAAGGGAGTTGGGACTCCCCCTCCCAGTGCCCTGTCCACAATGAAAAACTGTTTTTT. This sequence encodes CASSKGSWDSPSQCPVHNEKLFF.